One and the same sample provided the 24 T cell receptor beta chains below, sequenced in a study of blood T cell repertoires in COVID-19. Only in-frame clones appear in the TCRdb table, and some are missing; sequencing was by immunoSEQ multiplex PCR. The sample comprises 250,000 to 300,000 clones, roughly nine tenths of which are singletons, and 3.6% rests with the top ten. The sequencing input was peripheral blood. The receptors were gathered from a man younger than 35 with active or convalescent COVID-19.

The chain links TRBV1 to TRBJ2-5; the D call TRBD2 from the table was never checked on the DNA. TRBV1 is flagged as a pseudogene. This CDR3 is 15 amino acids long. For the CDR3, the DNA is TGCACCAGCAGCTACGGGGGGACCCGCGGGGAGACCCAGTACTTC. It specifies CTSSYGGTRGETQYF.

The chain employs TRBV2 and TRBJ2-5; 14 bases line up with TRBD2. This CDR3 region has 16 residues. Germline V CDR1 and CDR2: SNHLY, FYNNEI. The V gene end was trimmed by 5 bases and the J gene end by 2 bases; junction bases not matched to a gene: 4. This chain's CDR3 is CASSPGLAGGQETQYF. DNA of the CDR3: TGTGCCAGCAGTCCCGGACTAGCGGGGGGACAAGAGACCCAGTACTTC. Full variable domain (remainder filled in from reference TRBV2 and TRBJ2-5): EPEVTQTPSHQVTQMGQEVILRCVPISNHLYFYWYRQILGQKVEFLVSFYNNEISEKSEIFDDQFSVERPDGSNFTLKIRSTKLEDSAMYFCASSPGLAGGQETQYFGPGTRLLVL.

V gene TRBV6-6 combines with J gene TRBJ2-5; D might be TRBD2 (7 bases). Trimming took off 5 bases at V and 5 bases at J, with 24 bases between the two ends. There are 17 residues in the CDR3. Germline CDR1 is MNHNY and CDR2 is SVGAGI (reference sequence). The CDR3 protein is CASSQRGGLSRSETQYF. The CDR3 DNA reads TGTGCCAGCAGTCAAAGGGGGGGCCTATCTAGGTCCGAGACCCAGTACTTC.

V gene TRBV27 combines with J gene TRBJ2-7, with D hard to call. Germline assignment: CDR1 MNHEY and CDR2 SMNVEV (reference sequence). The V end lost 8 bases, the J end lost 6 bases, and 14 bases lay between the germline ends. The CDR3 covers 12 residues. The CDR3 loop is CASRFGPSEQYF. Written as DNA, the CDR3 is TGTGCCAGCCGGTTTGGGCCGAGCGAGCAGTACTTC.

The chain is built from TRBV2 and TRBJ1-3; D unclear. The V and J ends lost 4 bases and 0 bases respectively, with 13 bases between them. In germline, CDR1 is SNHLY, CDR2 FYNNEI. This CDR3 is 16 amino acids long. The CDR3 sequence is CASSVLMSSSGNTIYF. As DNA, the CDR3 is TGTGCCAGCAGTGTTCTGATGTCGAGCTCTGGAAACACCATATATTTT.

The chain employs TRBV29-1 and TRBJ1-5; a weak D match, TRBD1 (6 bases). The CDR3 is 12 amino acids. The germline V gene encodes CDR1 SQVTM and CDR2 ANQGSEA. Trimming pared 6 bases from V and 4 bases from J, leaving 10 bases between. This chain's CDR3 is CSVVTGNQPQHF. The DNA for the CDR3 is TGCAGCGTCGTAACAGGGAATCAGCCCCAGCATTTT.

This chain joins TRBV7-9 and TRBJ2-7, with unresolved D. Per germline, CDR1 SEHNR and CDR2 FQNEAQ (reference sequence). The CDR3 runs to 12 residues. Between the trimmed V and J ends, which lost 1 base and 11 bases, there was a span of 12 bases. Written as DNA, the CDR3 is TGTGCCAGCAGCTTAGGTGTGGGCGAAGAGTACTTC. Its protein is CASSLGVGEEYF.

The chain has TRBV15 and TRBJ1-1, with 12 bases lining up with TRBD1. Looked up from germline, CDR1 is LNHNV and CDR2 is YYDKDF (reference sequence). The ends lost 2 bases at V and 5 bases at J; junction bases unmatched: 9. CDR3 size: 17 residues. CDR3 nucleotide sequence: TGTGCCACCAGCAGAACCGGGACAGGGGGCGATTTGACTGAAGCTTTCTTT. Its translation is CATSRTGTGGDLTEAFF.

V gene TRBV28 combines with J gene TRBJ2-3, with 9 bases identical to TRBD2. The junction had 4 bases not matched to a gene; V was cut back by 4 bases and J by 2 bases. CDR1 is MDHEN, CDR2 SYDVKM, per germline. CDR3 length equals 15 residues. CDR3: CASSSTSGLTDTQYF. CDR3 nucleotides: TGTGCCAGCAGTTCGACTAGCGGACTCACAGATACGCAGTATTTT. Variable domain in full (rest from reference TRBV28 and TRBJ2-3): DVKVTQSSRYLVKRTGEKVFLECVQDMDHENMFWYRQDPGLGLRLIYFSYDVKMKEKGDIPEGYSVSREKKERFSLILESASTNQTSMYLCASSSTSGLTDTQYFGPGTRLTVL.

The chain employs TRBV13 and TRBJ2-5, with TRBD1 matching over 11 bases. The germline CDR1 and CDR2 sequences are PRHDT and FYEKMQ (reference sequence). The CDR3 has 17 residues. The J segment lost 4 bases and the V segment lost 4 bases, leaving 11 bases of the junction unmatched. CDR3 sequence reads: CASSSGQGAVGVETQYF. The CDR3 nucleotides are TGTGCCAGCAGCTCTGGACAGGGGGCGGTGGGAGTAGAGACCCAGTACTTC.

This chain connects TRBV19 to TRBJ1-1; a possible D gene is TRBD1 (5 bases). V was shortened by 5 bases and J by 0 bases, with 10 bases between the two germline ends. This CDR3 has 14 residues. CDR1 LNHDA and CDR2 SQIVND come from the germline V gene (reference sequence). DNA for the CDR3: TGTGCCAGTAGTTCAGGGTTGCTGAACACTGAAGCTTTCTTT. Protein product: CASSSGLLNTEAFF.

The chain carries TRBV6-1 and TRBJ1-2; the D gene is possibly TRBD1 (5 bases). The CDR3 loop spans 14 amino acids. The V end lost 2 bases, the J end lost 3 bases, and 10 bases lay between the germline ends. Germline values: CDR1 MNHNS, CDR2 SASEGT. CDR3 coding DNA: TGTGCCAGCAGTGAATTGGGGCGAGACTATGGCTACACCTTC. This sequence encodes CASSELGRDYGYTF.

This chain connects TRBV27 to TRBJ1-5, with 8 nucleotides matching TRBD1. Germline V CDR1 and CDR2: MNHEY, SMNVEV (reference sequence). The V and J ends lost 6 bases and 10 bases, in that order; junction bases with no gene match: 11. The CDR3 sequence is 14 residues long. In DNA, the CDR3 is TGTGCCAGCAGCGGACAGGGCTACCGCAGCCCCCAGCATTTT. It yields the protein CASSGQGYRSPQHF.

The genes are TRBV6-2 or TRBV6-3 and TRBJ2-3; 12 bases line up with TRBD2. V trimming: 4 bases; J trimming: 5 bases; junction bases outside the gene matches: 7. The CDR3 runs 16 residues. Germline V gene lookup returns CDR1 MNHEY and CDR2 SVGEGT. CDR3 nucleotides: TGTGCCAGCAGTTGGTCTAGCGGGAGGGCCCAAGATACGCAGTATTTT. This translates into CASSWSSGRAQDTQYF.

This chain uses TRBV7-9 with TRBJ2-3; 15 bases line up with TRBD2. J lost 6 bases, V lost 4 bases, and 8 bases had no gene match. This CDR3 comprises 17 residues. The V gene's germline CDR1 is SEHNR and CDR2 FQNEAQ (reference sequence). Here the CDR3 reads CASSSGLAGGRSDTQYF. The CDR3 DNA reads TGTGCCAGCAGCTCGGGACTAGCGGGGGGCCGGTCCGATACGCAGTATTTT. The full variable domain, its missing parts supplied by reference TRBV7-9 and TRBJ2-3, is DTGVSQNPRHKITKRGQNVTFRCDPISEHNRLYWYRQTLGQGPEFLTYFQNEAQLEKSRLLSDRFSAERPKGSFSTLEIQRTEQGDSAMYLCASSSGLAGGRSDTQYFGPGTRLTVL.

This chain links TRBV28 with TRBJ2-3, with 8 nucleotides matching TRBD2. CDR1 is MDHEN and CDR2 is SYDVKM in the germline V gene. V dropped 2 bases and J dropped 1; count of bases not matched to a gene: 11. The CDR3 is 18 residues long. CDR3: CASSLPLAGTRGTDTQYF. The DNA for the CDR3 is TGTGCCAGCAGTTTACCCTTGGCCGGGACTAGGGGCACAGATACGCAGTATTTT. Full variable domain (remainder filled in from reference TRBV28 and TRBJ2-3): DVKVTQSSRYLVKRTGEKVFLECVQDMDHENMFWYRQDPGLGLRLIYFSYDVKMKEKGDIPEGYSVSREKKERFSLILESASTNQTSMYLCASSLPLAGTRGTDTQYFGPGTRLTVL.

The chain uses TRBV5-1 and TRBJ2-1, with 8 bases that match TRBD1. The CDR3 loop spans 14 amino acids. The V and J ends lost 4 bases and 9 bases, in that order; junction bases with no gene match: 9. The germline CDR1 and CDR2 sequences are SGHRS and YFSETQ. In DNA, the CDR3 is TGCGCCAGCAGCCAATACCAGGGGGCAGGTGAGCAGTTCTTC. It encodes CASSQYQGAGEQFF.

This clone was counted a single time. This chain uses TRBV29-1 with TRBJ2-3, with 7 nucleotides matching TRBD2. Unmatched junction bases numbered 9, after V lost 7 bases and J lost 2 bases. This CDR3 contains 14 residues. The germline V gene encodes CDR1 SQVTM and CDR2 ANQGSEA. CDR3 sequence reads: CSGLGGGNTDTQYF. CDR3 in DNA: TGCAGCGGCCTCGGGGGAGGGAACACAGATACGCAGTATTTT.

This clone appeared once. The CDR3 DNA reads as TGTGCCAGCAGTCTCTTTCCACTGGACGAGCAGTACTTC. It encodes CASSLFPLDEQYF. The J gene is TRBJ2-7, the V gene TRBV27; D call uncertain. The CDR3 is 13 amino acids. Germline V CDR1 and CDR2: MNHEY, SMNVEV (reference sequence). V was shortened by 5 bases and J by 5 bases, with 13 bases between the two germline ends.

V usage is TRBV5-4 and J usage is TRBJ2-7, with 7 bases fitting TRBD1. This CDR3 contains 12 residues. Germline CDR1 reads SGHNT; CDR2 reads YYREEE (reference sequence). V lost 7 bases, J lost 5 bases, and 6 bases stayed unmatched. The CDR3 spells CASGGDRDEQYF. DNA for the CDR3: TGTGCCAGCGGGGGCGACAGGGACGAGCAGTACTTC.

The rearrangement joins TRBV5-4 to TRBJ2-5; 10 bases are a match to TRBD2. Germline V gene lookup returns CDR1 SGHNT and CDR2 YYREEE (reference sequence). Trimming took 6 bases from V and 1 from J; bases not matched to a gene: 6. CDR3 length: 15 amino acids. CDR3 protein: CASTPSGGIQETQYF. As DNA, the CDR3 is TGTGCCAGCACACCTAGCGGGGGCATCCAAGAGACCCAGTACTTC. The variable domain in full, with the rest retrieved from reference TRBV5-4 and TRBJ2-5, is ETGVTQSPTHLIKTRGQQVTLRCSSQSGHNTVSWYQQALGQGPQFIFQYYREEENGRGNFPPRFSGLQFPNYSSELNVNALELDDSALYLCASTPSGGIQETQYFGPGTRLLVL.

The chain recombines TRBV6-5 with TRBJ2-1; D perhaps matches TRBD1 (5 bases). This CDR3 has 16 amino acids. Looked up from germline, CDR1 is MNHEY and CDR2 is SVGAGI. Trimming took off 0 bases at V and 4 bases at J, with 13 bases between the two ends. CDR3 DNA sequence: TGTGCCAGCAGTTACTCGGGGCTAAATGATTACAATGAGCAGTTCTTC. This gives the protein CASSYSGLNDYNEQFF.

The chain joins TRBV14 to TRBJ2-3, with 9 bases fitting TRBD2. Germline CDR1 is SGHDN and CDR2 is FVKESK. CDR3 length: 16 amino acids. V trimming: 4 bases; J trimming: 3 bases; junction bases outside the gene matches: 8. In nucleotides, the CDR3 is TGTGCCAGCAGCCCGAATAGCGGGAGTTCGACAGATACGCAGTATTTT. The encoded protein is CASSPNSGSSTDTQYF. Supplemented by reference TRBV14 and TRBJ2-3, the full variable domain reads EAGVTQFPSHSVIEKGQTVTLRCDPISGHDNLYWYRRVMGKEIKFLLHFVKESKQDESGMPNNRFLAERTGGTYSTLKVQPAELEDSGVYFCASSPNSGSSTDTQYFGPGTRLTVL.

V usage is TRBV28 and J usage is TRBJ1-6; 8 bases line up with TRBD1. From germline, CDR1 is MDHEN and CDR2 SYDVKM. Trimming at V came to 4 bases and at J to 9 bases, leaving 8 bases not matched to a gene. CDR3 length: 15 residues. The CDR3 region is CASSSQGAGSSPLHF. The CDR3 DNA reads as TGTGCCAGCAGTTCCCAGGGGGCTGGGTCTTCACCCCTCCACTTT.